This is a list of T cell receptor beta chains from one sample in a study of technical replicates of blood from a handful of donors. Using immunoSEQ multiplex PCR, the repertoire was profiled, and TCRdb retains in-frame clones only, with some absent. This sample has 80,000 or so clones, with 94% found just once. Sequencing was carried out using T cells isolated from PBMCs. These receptors originate from a human donor in good health. CDR3s include the opening cysteine and the closing phenylalanine or tryptophan. D genes are given only for firm matches. Expanded clones are given a class, and other clones once, few, many or no size at all.

j_call | d_call | v_call | clone_size | cdr3_nt | cdr3_aa
TRBJ1-2 | TRBD1 | TRBV14 | NA | TGTGCCAGCAGCCGTATGTCTAGTCGACAGGGGAGGAATGGCTACACCTTC | CASSRMSSRQGRNGYTF
TRBJ2-7 | TRBD2 | TRBV30 | NA | TGTGCCTGGACCCCCGAGCGGGAGTTGTACGAGCAGTACTTC | CAWTPERELYEQYF
TRBJ2-7 | NA | TRBV7-8 | NA | TGTGCCAGCAGCTATCATGAGATTCTGCCAACCTACGAGCAGTACTTC | CASSYHEILPTYEQYF
TRBJ2-1 | NA | TRBV2 | NA | TGTGCCAGCAGTGAGGCCTTCGAGCAGTTCTTC | CASSEAFEQFF
TRBJ2-7 | NA | TRBV27 | NA | TGTGCCAGCAGTTTGGCGGGGTACTACGAGCAGTACTTC | CASSLAGYYEQYF
TRBJ2-3 | NA | TRBV6-1 | NA | TGTGCCAGCAGTCTCCCCCAGGTAGGGCAGTATTTT | CASSLPQVGQYF
TRBJ1-2 | TRBD1 | TRBV6-1 | NA | TGTGCCAGCAGTGTCGACAGGGCAAATGGCTACACCTTC | CASSVDRANGYTF
TRBJ1-1 | NA | TRBV15 | NA | TGTGCCACCAGCGAAGGGGGTGTGAACACTGAAGCTTTCTTT | CATSEGGVNTEAFF
TRBJ2-1 | TRBD1 | TRBV2 | NA | TGTGCCAGCAGGAGACAGGGGATCGGTGAGCAGTTCTTC | CASRRQGIGEQFF
TRBJ1-1 | NA | TRBV2 | NA | TGTGCCAGCAGTGGGCCGGGAGGAGCTTTCTTT | CASSGPGGAFF
TRBJ1-1 | TRBD1 | TRBV7-3 | NA | TGTGCCAGCAGCCCTAGACAGGGAAGGGCAGCTTTCTTT | CASSPRQGRAAFF
TRBJ2-7 | NA | TRBV2 | NA | TGTGCCAGTTCAGTAAGCGAGCAGTACTTC | CASSVSEQYF
TRBJ2-3 | TRBD2 | TRBV9 | NA | TGTGCCAGCAGCCAAACTAGCGGGAGCACAGATACGCAGTATTTT | CASSQTSGSTDTQYF
TRBJ2-5 | TRBD1 | TRBV6-6 | NA | TGTGCCAGCAGTTCCCCCGACAGGGGGACGGAGACCCAGTACTTC | CASSSPDRGTETQYF
TRBJ2-1 | NA | TRBV6-1 | NA | TGTGCCAGCAGACCGGGACTCCTCACCTACAATGAGCAGTTCTTC | CASRPGLLTYNEQFF
TRBJ2-1 | TRBD2 | TRBV5-1 | NA | TGCGCCAGCAGCTTGGAAGCGGGAGTCTCCCATGAGCAGTTCTTC | CASSLEAGVSHEQFF
TRBJ2-7 | TRBD1 | TRBV19 | NA | TGTGCCAGTAGTACTTCAGGGGGTTCGGGAGAGCAGTACTTC | CASSTSGGSGEQYF
TRBJ2-3 | NA | TRBV4-3 | NA | TGCGCCAGCAGCCAAGAAGGATGGGCAGGGAGCACAGATACGCAGTATTTT | CASSQEGWAGSTDTQYF
TRBJ2-7 | NA | TRBV4-1 | NA | TGCGCCAGCAGCCACCCCGGGACTCCCTACGAGCAGTACTTC | CASSHPGTPYEQYF
TRBJ2-7 | TRBD1 | TRBV4-1 | NA | TGCGCCAGCAGCCAAGTAGGGACAGGAGCGTCCTACGAGCAGTACTTC | CASSQVGTGASYEQYF
TRBJ1-2 | NA | TRBV7-9 | NA | TGTGCCAGCAGCTTAGGGACAGCTAACTATGGCTACACCTTC | CASSLGTANYGYTF
TRBJ1-2 | NA | TRBV6-1 | few | TGTGCCAGCAGTGAAAACAGGGTCTATGGCTACACCTTC | CASSENRVYGYTF
TRBJ2-7 | NA | TRBV27 | NA | TGTGCCACCTCGATGCTAGGTATAGACGAGCAGTACTTC | CATSMLGIDEQYF